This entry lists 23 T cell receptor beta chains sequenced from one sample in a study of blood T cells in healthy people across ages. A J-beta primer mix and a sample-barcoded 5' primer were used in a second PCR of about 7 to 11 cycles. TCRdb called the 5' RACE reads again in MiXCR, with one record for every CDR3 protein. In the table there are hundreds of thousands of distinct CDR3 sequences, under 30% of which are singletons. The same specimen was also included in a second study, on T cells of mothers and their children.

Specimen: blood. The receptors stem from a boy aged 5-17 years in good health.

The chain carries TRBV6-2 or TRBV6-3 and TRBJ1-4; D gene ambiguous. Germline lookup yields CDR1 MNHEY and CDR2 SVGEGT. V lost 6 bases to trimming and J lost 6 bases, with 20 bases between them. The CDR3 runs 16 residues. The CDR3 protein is CASRTLGAAAYEKLFF. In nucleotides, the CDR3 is TGTGCCAGCAGGACGCTAGGAGCAGCCGCTTATGAAAAACTGTTTTTT.

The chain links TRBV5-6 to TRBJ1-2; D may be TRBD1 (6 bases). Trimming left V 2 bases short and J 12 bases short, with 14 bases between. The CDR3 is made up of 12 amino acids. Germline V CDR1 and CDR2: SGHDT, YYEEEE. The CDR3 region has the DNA TGTGCCAGCAGCTTTTCGACAGGCAGCGACACCTTC. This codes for CASSFSTGSDTF.

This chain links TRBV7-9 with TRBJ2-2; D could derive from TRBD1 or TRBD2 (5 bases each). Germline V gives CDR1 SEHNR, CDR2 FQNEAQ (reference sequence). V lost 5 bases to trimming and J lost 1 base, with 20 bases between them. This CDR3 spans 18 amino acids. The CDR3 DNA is TGTGCCAGCAGCACCCGAAGACCGGGAACAGGGAACACCGGGGAGCTGTTTTTT. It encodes CASSTRRPGTGNTGELFF.

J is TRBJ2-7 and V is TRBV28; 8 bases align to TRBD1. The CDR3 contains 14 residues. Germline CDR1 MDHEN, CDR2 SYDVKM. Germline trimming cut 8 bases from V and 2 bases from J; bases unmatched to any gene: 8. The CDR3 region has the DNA TGTGCCAGCGGGTTCAGGGGGCTCACCTACGAGCAGTACTTC. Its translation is CASGFRGLTYEQYF.

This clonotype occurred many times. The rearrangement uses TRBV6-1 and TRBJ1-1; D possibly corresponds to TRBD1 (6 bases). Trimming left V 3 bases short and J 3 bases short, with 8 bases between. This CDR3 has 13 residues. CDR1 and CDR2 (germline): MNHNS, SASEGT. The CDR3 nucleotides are TGTGCCAGCAGTGAGGGGGCGCACACTGAAGCTTTCTTT. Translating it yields CASSEGAHTEAFF.

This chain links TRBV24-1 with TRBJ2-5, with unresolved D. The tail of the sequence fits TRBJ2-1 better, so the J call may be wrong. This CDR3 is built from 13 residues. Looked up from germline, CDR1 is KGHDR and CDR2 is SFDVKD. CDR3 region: CATSDQLGAEQFF. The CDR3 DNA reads TGTGCCACCAGTGATCAGCTAGGTGCGGAGCAGTTCTTC.

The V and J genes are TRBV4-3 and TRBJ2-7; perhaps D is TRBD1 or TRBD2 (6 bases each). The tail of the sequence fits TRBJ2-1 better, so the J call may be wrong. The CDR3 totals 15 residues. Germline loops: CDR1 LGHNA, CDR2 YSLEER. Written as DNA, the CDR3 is TGCGCCAGCAGCCAGTGGGACACCAGGGACTATGAGCAGTTCTTC. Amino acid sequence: CASSQWDTRDYEQFF.

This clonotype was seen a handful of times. CDR3 residues: CASSPGRGPTEAFF. Written as DNA, the CDR3 is TGCGCCAGCAGCCCGGGGAGGGGGCCCACTGAAGCTTTCTTT. The chain recombines TRBV4-3 with TRBJ1-1, with 7 bases fitting TRBD1. From germline, CDR1 is LGHNA and CDR2 YSLEER. After removal of 4 bases from V and 4 bases from J, the junction contained 6 bases not matched to a gene. The CDR3 has 14 amino acids.

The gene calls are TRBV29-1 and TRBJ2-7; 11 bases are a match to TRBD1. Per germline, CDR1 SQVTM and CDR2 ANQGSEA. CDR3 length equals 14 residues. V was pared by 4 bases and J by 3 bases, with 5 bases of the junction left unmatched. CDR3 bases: TGCAGCGTTGTGAGGGGACAGGGGGGCTACGAGCAGTACTTC. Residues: CSVVRGQGGYEQYF.

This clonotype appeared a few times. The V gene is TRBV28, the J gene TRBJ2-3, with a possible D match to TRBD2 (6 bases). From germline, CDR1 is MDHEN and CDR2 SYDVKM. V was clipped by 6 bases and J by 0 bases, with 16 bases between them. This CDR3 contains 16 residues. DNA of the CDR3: TGTGCCAGCAGGACCTCCGGGACTCGTAGCACAGATACGCAGTATTTT. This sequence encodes CASRTSGTRSTDTQYF.

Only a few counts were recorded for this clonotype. The CDR3, as DNA: TGTGCCAGCAGGTCCGGGACAGGACTCTACGAGCAGTACTTC. Its protein product is CASRSGTGLYEQYF. J is TRBJ2-7 and V is TRBV7-2; 8 bases match TRBD1. V was clipped by 6 bases and J by 3 bases; unmatched bases: 7. Germline lookup yields CDR1 SGHTA and CDR2 FQGNSA. This CDR3 has 14 residues.

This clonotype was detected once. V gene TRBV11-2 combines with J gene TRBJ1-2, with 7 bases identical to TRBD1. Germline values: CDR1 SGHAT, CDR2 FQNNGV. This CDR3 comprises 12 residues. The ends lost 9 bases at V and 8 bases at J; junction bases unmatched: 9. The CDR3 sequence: CASRQGGAGYTF. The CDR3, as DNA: TGTGCCAGTAGGCAGGGGGGAGCGGGCTACACCTTC.

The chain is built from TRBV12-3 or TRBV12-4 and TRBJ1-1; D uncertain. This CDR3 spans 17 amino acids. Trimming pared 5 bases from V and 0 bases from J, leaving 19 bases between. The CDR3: CASSAGTHRPLNTEAFF. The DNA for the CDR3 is TGTGCCAGCAGTGCCGGTACACACCGACCTTTGAACACTGAAGCTTTCTTT.

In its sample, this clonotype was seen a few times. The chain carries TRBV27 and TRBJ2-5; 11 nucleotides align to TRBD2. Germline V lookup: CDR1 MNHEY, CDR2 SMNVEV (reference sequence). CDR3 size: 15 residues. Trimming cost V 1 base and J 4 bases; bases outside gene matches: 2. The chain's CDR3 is CASSLLTSGVETQYF. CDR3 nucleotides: TGTGCCAGCAGTTTATTGACTAGCGGGGTAGAGACCCAGTACTTC.

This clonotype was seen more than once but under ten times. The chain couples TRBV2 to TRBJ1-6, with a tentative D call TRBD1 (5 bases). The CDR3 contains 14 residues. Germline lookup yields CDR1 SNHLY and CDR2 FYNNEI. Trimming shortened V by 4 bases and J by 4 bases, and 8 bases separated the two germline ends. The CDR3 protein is CASSVTAYNSPLHF. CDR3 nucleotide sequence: TGTGCCAGCAGTGTGACAGCTTATAATTCACCCCTCCACTTT.

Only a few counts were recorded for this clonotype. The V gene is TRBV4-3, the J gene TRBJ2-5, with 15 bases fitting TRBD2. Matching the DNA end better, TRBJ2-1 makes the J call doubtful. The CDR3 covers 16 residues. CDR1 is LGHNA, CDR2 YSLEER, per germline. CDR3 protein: CASSQGGLAGGYEQFF. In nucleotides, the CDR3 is TGCGCCAGCAGCCAAGGGGGACTAGCGGGAGGCTATGAGCAGTTCTTC.

The CDR3 DNA is TGTGCCTGGAGTGTGAATGGACAGGGGTTGGCTTTCTTT. This gives the protein CAWSVNGQGLAFF. J is TRBJ1-1 and V is TRBV30; 9 bases align to TRBD1. This CDR3 has 13 residues. Germline V gene lookup returns CDR1 GTSNPN and CDR2 SVGIG (reference sequence). Unmatched junction bases numbered 7, after V lost 0 bases and J lost 11 bases. Based on the CDR3 plus reference TRBV30 and TRBJ1-1, the full variable domain is SQTIHQWPATLVQPVGSPLSLECTVEGTSNPNLYWYRQAAGRGLQLLFYSVGIGQISSEVPQNLSASRPQDRQFILSSKKLLLSDSGFYLCAWSVNGQGLAFFGQGTRLTVV.

The CDR3 sequence is CASSLNAREAYNEQFF. CDR3 sequence (DNA): TGTGCCAGCAGCTTAAACGCGCGGGAGGCGTACAATGAGCAGTTCTTC. The V and J genes are TRBV7-3 and TRBJ2-1; 8 nucleotides line up with TRBD2. Per the germline V gene, CDR1 is SGHTA and CDR2 is FQGTGA. Trimming took 1 base from V and 4 from J; bases not matched to a gene: 6. The CDR3 is 16 residues long.

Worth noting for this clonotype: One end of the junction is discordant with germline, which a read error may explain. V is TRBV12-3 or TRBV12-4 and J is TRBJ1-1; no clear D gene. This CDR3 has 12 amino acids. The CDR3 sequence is CAGSSSRSEAFF. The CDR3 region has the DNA TGTGCCGGCAGCTCGTCCCGGTCTGAAGCTTTCTTT.

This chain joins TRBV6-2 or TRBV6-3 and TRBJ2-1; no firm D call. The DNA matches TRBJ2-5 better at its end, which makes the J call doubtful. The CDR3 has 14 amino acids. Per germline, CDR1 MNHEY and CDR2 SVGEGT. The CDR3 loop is CASSLSNSRKTQYF. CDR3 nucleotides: TGTGCCAGCAGCCTTAGTAACAGTCGGAAGACCCAGTACTTC.

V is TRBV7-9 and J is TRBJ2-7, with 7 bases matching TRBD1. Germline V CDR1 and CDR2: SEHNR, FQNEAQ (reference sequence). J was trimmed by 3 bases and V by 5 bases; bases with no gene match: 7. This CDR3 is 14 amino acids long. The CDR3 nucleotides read TGTGCCAGCAGCGAACCGGGACAGAACTACGAGCAGTACTTC. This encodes CASSEPGQNYEQYF.

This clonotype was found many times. DNA for the CDR3: TGCAGTGCCACAGGGAGGAACTATGGCTACACCTTC. Protein product: CSATGRNYGYTF. The chain carries TRBV20-1 and TRBJ1-2; possibly TRBD1 for D (6 bases). CDR3 length: 12 residues. Germline V gene lookup returns CDR1 DFQATT and CDR2 SNEGSKA (reference sequence). Trimming removed 6 bases from V and 2 bases from J, with 10 bases in between.

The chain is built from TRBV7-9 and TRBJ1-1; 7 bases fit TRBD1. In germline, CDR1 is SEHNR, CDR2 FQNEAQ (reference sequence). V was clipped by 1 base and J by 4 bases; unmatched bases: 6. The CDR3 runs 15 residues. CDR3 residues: CASSLDATGPTEAFF. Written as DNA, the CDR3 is TGTGCCAGCAGCTTAGATGCGACAGGGCCCACTGAAGCTTTCTTT.